This TCR beta chain is drawn from a study of cytomegalovirus exposure and HLA in healthy donors. For this clone: The antigen is undetermined.

The CDR3 contains 12 residues. With 4 bases removed from V and 2 bases from J, the gap between germline ends came to 8 bases. CDR1 GTSNPN and CDR2 SVGIG come from the germline V gene (reference sequence). Findings and limits, study-wide: As confirmed in vitro, a few CMV-associated chains were specific for CMV antigens.

The protocol was immunoSEQ multiplex PCR, while the TCRdb copy is restricted to in-frame clones and leaves out a portion. The sample lists some 240,000 clones; approximately 87% were seen once. The specimen sequenced was PBMCs. The sequence was obtained from a woman under 30 in good health and CMV-seronegative. This chain links TRBV30 with TRBJ2-5; perhaps TRBD1 as D (5 bases). The CDR3 DNA reads TGTGCCTGGATAGGGGAACAAGAGACCCAGTACTTC. Protein: CAWIGEQETQYF.